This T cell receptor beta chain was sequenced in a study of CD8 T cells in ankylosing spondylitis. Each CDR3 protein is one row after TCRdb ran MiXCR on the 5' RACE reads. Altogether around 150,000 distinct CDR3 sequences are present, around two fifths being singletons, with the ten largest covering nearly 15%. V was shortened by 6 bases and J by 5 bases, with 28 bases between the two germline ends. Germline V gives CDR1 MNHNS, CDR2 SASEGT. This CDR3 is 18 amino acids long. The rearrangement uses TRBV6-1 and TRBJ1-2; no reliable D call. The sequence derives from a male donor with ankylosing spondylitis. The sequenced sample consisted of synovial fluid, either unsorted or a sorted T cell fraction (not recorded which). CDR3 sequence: CASRLLWGEASWRYGYTF. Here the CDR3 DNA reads TGTGCCAGCAGGCTTTTGTGGGGTGAGGCGTCATGGAGATATGGCTACACCTTC.